This T cell receptor (beta chain) was sequenced in a study of T-cell memory formation after mild COVID-19. Study-level background: The two donors had largely donor-specific TCR clusters.

This clonotype was detected a few times. From the 5' RACE reads, TCRdb called clonotypes with MiXCR, one entry per CDR3 protein. The table lists approximately 290,000 distinct CDR3 sequences, 8% to 10% of them singletons. Material: PBMCs or a T cell subset sorted from them (not recorded which). This TCR was recovered from a man aged 18-30 years who had mild COVID-19 (a few samples of this study predate the infection). Cell type and time point are not known.

CDR3 residues: CASSQDRQPSTDTQYF. The CDR3 DNA follows: TGTGCCAGCAGCCAAGATCGACAGCCTAGCACAGATACGCAGTATTTT. The chain is built from TRBV4-2 and TRBJ2-3; a weak D match, TRBD1 (5 bases). The CDR3 is 16 residues long. The V end lost 0 bases, the J end lost 0 bases, and 10 bases lay between the germline ends. Per the germline V gene, CDR1 is LGHNA and CDR2 is YNFKEQ.